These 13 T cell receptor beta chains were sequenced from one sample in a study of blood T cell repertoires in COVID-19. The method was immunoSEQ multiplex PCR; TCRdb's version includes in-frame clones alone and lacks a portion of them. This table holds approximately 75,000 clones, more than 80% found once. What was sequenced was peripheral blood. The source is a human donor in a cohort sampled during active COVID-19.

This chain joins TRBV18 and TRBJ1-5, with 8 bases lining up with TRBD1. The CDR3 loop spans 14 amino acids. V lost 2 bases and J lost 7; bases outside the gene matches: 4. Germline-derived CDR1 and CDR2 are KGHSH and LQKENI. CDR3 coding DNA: TGTGCCAGCTCACCAACAGGGGGGAGGCAGCCCCAGCATTTT. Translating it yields CASSPTGGRQPQHF.

The CDR3 DNA is TGCGCCAGCAGCCTCGGGACAGCCTATGGCTACACCTTC. This translates into CASSLGTAYGYTF. The rearrangement uses TRBV5-1 and TRBJ1-2, with 7 bases that match TRBD1. CDR1 SGHRS and CDR2 YFSETQ come from the germline V gene. Trimming removed 4 bases from V and 4 bases from J; junction bases left unmatched: 4. The CDR3 has 13 residues.

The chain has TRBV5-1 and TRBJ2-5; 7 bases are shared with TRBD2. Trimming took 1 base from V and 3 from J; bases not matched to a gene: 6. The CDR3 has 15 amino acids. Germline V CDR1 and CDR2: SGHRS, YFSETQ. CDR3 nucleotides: TGCGCCAGCAGCTTGAACGGCGCGGGAGAAGAGACCCAGTACTTC. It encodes CASSLNGAGEETQYF.

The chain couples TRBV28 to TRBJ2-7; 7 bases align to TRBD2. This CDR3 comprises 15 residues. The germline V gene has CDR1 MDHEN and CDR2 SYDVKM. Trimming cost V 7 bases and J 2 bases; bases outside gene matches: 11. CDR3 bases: TGTGCCAGCACTACCGGGGGGAGCCTAACCTACGAGCAGTACTTC. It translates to CASTTGGSLTYEQYF. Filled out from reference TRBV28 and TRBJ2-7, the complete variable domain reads DVKVTQSSRYLVKRTGEKVFLECVQDMDHENMFWYRQDPGLGLRLIYFSYDVKMKEKGDIPEGYSVSREKKERFSLILESASTNQTSMYLCASTTGGSLTYEQYFGPGTRLTVT.

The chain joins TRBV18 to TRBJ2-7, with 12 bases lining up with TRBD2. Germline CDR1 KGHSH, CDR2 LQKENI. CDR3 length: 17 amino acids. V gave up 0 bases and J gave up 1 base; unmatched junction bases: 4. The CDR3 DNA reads TGTGCCAGCTCACCACCTCCACTAGCGGGGGGTTCCTACGAGCAGTACTTC. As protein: CASSPPPLAGGSYEQYF. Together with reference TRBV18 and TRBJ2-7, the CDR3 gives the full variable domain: NAGVMQNPRHLVRRRGQEARLRCSPMKGHSHVYWYRQLPEEGLKFMVYLQKENIIDESGMPKERFSAEFPKEGPSILRIQQVVRGDSAAYFCASSPPPLAGGSYEQYFGPGTRLTVT.

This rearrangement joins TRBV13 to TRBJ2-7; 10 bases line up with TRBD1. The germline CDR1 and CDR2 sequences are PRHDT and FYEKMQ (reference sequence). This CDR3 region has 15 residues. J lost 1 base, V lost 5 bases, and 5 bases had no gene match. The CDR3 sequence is CASSIGTGVSYEQYF. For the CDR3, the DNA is TGTGCCAGCAGCATCGGGACAGGGGTTTCCTACGAGCAGTACTTC.

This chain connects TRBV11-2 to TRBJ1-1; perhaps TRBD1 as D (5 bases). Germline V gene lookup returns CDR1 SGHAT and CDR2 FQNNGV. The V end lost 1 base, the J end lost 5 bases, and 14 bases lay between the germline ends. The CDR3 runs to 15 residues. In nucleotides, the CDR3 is TGTGCCAGCAGCTTAGTCCAGGGAAAAGGGACTGAAGCTTTCTTT. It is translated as CASSLVQGKGTEAFF.

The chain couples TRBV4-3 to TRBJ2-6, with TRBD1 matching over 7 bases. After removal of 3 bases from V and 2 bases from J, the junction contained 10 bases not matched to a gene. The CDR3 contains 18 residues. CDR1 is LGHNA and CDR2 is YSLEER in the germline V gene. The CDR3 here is CASSQRPATGAGANVLTF. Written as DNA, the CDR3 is TGCGCCAGCAGCCAGAGACCTGCTACAGGGGCTGGGGCCAACGTCCTGACTTTC.

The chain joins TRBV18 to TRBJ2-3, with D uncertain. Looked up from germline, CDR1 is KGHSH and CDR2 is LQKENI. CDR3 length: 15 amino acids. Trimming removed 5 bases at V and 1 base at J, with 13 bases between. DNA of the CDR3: TGTGCCAGCTCAAGCAACGGTGCGGGCACAGATACGCAGTATTTT. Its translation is CASSSNGAGTDTQYF.

CDR3 protein: CASSLGLAGGLGEQYF. The CDR3 coding sequence is TGTGCCAGCAGCTTGGGACTAGCGGGGGGGCTCGGCGAGCAGTACTTC. The genes are TRBV5-4 and TRBJ2-7; the match to TRBD2 covers 14 bases. The CDR3 sequence is 16 residues long. The germline V gene encodes CDR1 SGHNT and CDR2 YYREEE (reference sequence). Trimming cost V 0 bases and J 6 bases; bases outside gene matches: 5.

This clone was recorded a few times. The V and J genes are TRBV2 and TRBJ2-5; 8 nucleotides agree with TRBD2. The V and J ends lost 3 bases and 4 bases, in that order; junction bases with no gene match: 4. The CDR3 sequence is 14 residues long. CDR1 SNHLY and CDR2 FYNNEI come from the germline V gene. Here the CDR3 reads CASSDRGGVETQYF. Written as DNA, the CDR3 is TGTGCCAGCAGTGACCGGGGGGGCGTAGAGACCCAGTACTTC.

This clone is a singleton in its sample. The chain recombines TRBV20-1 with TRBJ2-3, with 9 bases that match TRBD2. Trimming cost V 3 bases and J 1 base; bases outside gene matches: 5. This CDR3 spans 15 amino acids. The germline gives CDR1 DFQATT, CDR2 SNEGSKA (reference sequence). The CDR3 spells CSASLGGGGTDTQYF. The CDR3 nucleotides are TGCAGTGCTAGTCTGGGCGGGGGGGGCACAGATACGCAGTATTTT.

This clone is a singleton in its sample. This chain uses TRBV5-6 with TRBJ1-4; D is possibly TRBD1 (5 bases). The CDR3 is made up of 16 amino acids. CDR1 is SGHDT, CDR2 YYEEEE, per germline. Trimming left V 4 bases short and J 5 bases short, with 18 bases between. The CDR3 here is CASSGLKGRGNEKLFF. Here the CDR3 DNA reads TGTGCCAGCAGCGGACTAAAGGGGAGGGGAAATGAAAAACTGTTTTTT.